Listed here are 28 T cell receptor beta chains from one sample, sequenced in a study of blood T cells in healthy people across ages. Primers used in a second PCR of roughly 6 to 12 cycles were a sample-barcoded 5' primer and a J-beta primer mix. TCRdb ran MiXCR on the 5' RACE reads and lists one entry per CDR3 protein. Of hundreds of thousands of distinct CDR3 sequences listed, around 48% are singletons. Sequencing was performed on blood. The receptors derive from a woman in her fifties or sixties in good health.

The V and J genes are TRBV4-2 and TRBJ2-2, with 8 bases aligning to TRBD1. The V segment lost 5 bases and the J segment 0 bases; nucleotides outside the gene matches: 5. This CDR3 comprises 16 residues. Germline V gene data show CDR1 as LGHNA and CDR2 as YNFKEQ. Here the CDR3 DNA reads TGTGCCAGCAGCGCATCAGGGGGCGCGAACACCGGGGAGCTGTTTTTT. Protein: CASSASGGANTGELFF.

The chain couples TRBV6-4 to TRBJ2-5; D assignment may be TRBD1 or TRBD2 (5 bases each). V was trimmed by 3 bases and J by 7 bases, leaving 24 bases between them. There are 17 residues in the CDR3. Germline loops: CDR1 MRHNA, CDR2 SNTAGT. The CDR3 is CASSEISRDRVCGTQYF. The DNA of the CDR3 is TGTGCCAGCAGTGAAATTTCCCGGGACCGCGTCTGTGGGACCCAGTACTTC.

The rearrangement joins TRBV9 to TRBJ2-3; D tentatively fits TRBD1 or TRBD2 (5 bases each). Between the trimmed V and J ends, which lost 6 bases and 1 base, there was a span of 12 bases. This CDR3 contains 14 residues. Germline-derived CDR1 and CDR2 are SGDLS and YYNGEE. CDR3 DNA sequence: TGTGCCAGCATGCCGGGGCACGGCACAGATACGCAGTATTTT. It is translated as CASMPGHGTDTQYF.

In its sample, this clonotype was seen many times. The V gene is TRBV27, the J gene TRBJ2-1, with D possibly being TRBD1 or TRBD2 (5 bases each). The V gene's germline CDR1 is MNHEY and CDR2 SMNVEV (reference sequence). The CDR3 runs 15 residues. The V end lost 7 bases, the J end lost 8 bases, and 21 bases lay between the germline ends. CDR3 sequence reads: CASTSWDGRRDEQFF. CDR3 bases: TGTGCCAGCACCTCTTGGGACGGACGGCGGGATGAGCAGTTCTTC.

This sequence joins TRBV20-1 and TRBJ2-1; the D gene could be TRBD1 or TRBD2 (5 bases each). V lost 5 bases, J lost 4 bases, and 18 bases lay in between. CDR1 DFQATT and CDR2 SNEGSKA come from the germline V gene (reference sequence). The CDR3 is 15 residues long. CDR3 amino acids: CSADNRDGKYNEQFF. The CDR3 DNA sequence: TGCAGTGCTGATAACCGGGACGGCAAGTACAATGAGCAGTTCTTC.

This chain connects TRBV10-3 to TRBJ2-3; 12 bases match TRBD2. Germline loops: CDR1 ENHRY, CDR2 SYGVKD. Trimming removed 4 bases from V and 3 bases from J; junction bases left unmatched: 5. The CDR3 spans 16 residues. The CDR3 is CAISAMTSGSTDTQYF. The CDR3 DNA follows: TGTGCCATCAGTGCCATGACTAGCGGGAGTACAGATACGCAGTATTTT.

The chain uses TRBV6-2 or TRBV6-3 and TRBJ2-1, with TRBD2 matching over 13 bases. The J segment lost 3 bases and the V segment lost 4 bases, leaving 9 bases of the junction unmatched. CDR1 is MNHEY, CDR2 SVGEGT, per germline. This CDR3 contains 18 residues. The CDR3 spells CASSSGTSGELLYNEQFF. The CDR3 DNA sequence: TGTGCCAGCAGTTCGGGGACTAGCGGGGAATTACTCTACAATGAGCAGTTCTTC.

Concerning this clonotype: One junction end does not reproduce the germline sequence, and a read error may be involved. CDR3 coding DNA: TGTGCCAGCAGTGACCGGACTAGCGGGCAGATTCAGGACTTC. Amino acid sequence: CASSDRTSGQIQDF. V is TRBV2 and J is TRBJ2-4, with 11 nucleotides matching TRBD2. Germline values: CDR1 SNHLY, CDR2 FYNNEI. The CDR3 length is 14 residues.

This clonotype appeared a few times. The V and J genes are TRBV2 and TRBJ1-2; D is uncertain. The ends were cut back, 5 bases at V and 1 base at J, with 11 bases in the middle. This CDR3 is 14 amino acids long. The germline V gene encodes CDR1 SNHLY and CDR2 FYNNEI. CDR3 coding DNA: TGTGCCAGCAGTTCCCACGGGATTAACTATGGCTACACCTTC. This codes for CASSSHGINYGYTF. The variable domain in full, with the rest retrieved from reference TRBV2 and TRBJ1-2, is EPEVTQTPSHQVTQMGQEVILRCVPISNHLYFYWYRQILGQKVEFLVSFYNNEISEKSEIFDDQFSVERPDGSNFTLKIRSTKLEDSAMYFCASSSHGINYGYTFGSGTRLTVV.

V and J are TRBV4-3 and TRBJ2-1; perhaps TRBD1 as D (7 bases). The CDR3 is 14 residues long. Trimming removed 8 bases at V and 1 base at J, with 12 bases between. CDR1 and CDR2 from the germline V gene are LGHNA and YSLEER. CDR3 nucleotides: TGCGCCAGCCGACAGGGAGGATCCTACAATGAGCAGTTCTTC. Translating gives CASRQGGSYNEQFF.

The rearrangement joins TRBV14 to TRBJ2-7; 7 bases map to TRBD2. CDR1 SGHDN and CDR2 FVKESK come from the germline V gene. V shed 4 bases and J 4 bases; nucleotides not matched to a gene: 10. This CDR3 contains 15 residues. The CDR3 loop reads CASSRIQVRGYEQYF. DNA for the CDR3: TGTGCCAGCAGCCGGATACAGGTGCGGGGGTACGAGCAGTACTTC.

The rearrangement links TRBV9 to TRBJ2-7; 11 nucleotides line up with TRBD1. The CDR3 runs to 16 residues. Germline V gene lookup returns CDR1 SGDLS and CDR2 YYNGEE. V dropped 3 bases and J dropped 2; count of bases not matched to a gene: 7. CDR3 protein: CASSEHGQGAPYEQYF. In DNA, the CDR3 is TGTGCCAGCAGCGAACATGGACAGGGGGCCCCCTACGAGCAGTACTTC.

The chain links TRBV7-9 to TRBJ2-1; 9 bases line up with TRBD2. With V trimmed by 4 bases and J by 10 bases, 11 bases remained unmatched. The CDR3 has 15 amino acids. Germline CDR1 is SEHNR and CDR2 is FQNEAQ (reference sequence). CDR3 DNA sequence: TGTGCCAGCAGCTCCCTACGGACTAGCGCCTACGAGCAGTTCTTC. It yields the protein CASSSLRTSAYEQFF.

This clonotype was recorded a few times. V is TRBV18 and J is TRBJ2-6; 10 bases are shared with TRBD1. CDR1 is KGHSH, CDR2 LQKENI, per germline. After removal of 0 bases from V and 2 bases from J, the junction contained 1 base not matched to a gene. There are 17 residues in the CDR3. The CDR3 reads CASSPPGQGAGANVLTF. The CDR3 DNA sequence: TGTGCCAGCTCACCACCTGGACAGGGGGCTGGGGCCAACGTCCTGACTTTC.

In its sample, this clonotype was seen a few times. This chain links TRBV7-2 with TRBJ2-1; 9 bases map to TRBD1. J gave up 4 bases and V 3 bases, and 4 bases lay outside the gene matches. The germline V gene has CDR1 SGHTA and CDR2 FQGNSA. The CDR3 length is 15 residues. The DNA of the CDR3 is TGTGCCAGCAGCTTCGACAGGGGGGAGTACAATGAGCAGTTCTTC. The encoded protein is CASSFDRGEYNEQFF. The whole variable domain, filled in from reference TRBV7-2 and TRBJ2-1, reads GAGVSQSPSNKVTEKGKDVELRCDPISGHTALYWYRQSLGQGLEFLIYFQGNSAPDKSGLPSDRFSAERTGGSVSTLTIQRTQQEDSAVYLCASSFDRGEYNEQFFGPGTRLTVL.

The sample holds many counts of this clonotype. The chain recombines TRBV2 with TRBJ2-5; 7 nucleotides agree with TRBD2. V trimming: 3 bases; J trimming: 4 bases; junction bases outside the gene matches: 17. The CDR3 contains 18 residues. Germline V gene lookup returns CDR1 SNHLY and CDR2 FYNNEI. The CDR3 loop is CASSDPGGSGVEGETQYF. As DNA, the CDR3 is TGTGCCAGCAGTGACCCCGGCGGGAGTGGGGTCGAAGGAGAGACCCAGTACTTC.

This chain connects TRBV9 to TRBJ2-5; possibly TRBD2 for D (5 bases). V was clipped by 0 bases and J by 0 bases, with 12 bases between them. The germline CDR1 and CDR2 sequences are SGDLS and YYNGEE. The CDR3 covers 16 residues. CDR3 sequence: CASSVGLLPNQETQYF. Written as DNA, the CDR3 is TGTGCCAGCAGCGTAGGACTACTACCCAACCAAGAGACCCAGTACTTC.

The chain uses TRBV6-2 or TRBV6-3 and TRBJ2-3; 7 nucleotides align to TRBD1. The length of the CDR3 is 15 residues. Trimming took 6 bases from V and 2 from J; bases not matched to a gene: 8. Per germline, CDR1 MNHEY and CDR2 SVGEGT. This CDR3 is CASSFGQAYTDTQYF. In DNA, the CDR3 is TGTGCCAGCAGCTTCGGACAGGCCTACACAGATACGCAGTATTTT.

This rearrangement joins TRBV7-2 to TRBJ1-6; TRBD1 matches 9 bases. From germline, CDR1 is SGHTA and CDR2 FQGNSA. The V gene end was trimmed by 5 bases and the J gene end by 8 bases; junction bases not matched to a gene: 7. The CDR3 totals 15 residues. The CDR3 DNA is TGTGCCAGCAGCAAACAGGGGGCATTGGATTCACCCCTCCACTTT. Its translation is CASSKQGALDSPLHF.

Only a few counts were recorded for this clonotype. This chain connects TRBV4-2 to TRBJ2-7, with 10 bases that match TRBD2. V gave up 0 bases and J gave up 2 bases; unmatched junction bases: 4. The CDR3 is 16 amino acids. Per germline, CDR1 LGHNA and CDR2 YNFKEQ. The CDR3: CASSQESAGGPYEQYF. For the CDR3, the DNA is TGTGCCAGCAGCCAAGAGTCAGCGGGAGGGCCCTACGAGCAGTACTTC.

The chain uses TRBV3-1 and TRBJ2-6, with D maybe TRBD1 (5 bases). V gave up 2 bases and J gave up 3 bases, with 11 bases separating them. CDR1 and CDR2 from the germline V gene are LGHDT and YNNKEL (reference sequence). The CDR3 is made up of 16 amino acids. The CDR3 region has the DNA TGTGCCAGCAGCCAACCAGGGTTCTTTGGGGCCAACGTCCTGACTTTC. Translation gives CASSQPGFFGANVLTF.

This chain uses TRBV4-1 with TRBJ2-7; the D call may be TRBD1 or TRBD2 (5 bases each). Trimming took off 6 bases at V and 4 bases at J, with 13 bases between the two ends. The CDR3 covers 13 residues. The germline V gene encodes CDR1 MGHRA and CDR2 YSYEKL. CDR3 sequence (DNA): TGCGCCAGCAGGGGGGAACAGTGTTACGAGCAGTACTTC. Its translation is CASRGEQCYEQYF.

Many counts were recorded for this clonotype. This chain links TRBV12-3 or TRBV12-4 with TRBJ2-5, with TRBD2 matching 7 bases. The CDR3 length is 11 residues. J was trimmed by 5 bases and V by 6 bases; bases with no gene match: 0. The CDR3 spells CASSGRETQYF. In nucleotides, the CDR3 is TGTGCCAGCAGCGGGAGGGAGACCCAGTACTTC.

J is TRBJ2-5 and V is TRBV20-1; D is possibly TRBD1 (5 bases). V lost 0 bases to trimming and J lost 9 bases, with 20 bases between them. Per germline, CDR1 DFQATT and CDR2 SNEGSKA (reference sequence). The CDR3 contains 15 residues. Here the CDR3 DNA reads TGCAGTGCTAGAGATCGTGGGGCCCAGCAATTCGCCCAGTACTTC. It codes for CSARDRGAQQFAQYF.

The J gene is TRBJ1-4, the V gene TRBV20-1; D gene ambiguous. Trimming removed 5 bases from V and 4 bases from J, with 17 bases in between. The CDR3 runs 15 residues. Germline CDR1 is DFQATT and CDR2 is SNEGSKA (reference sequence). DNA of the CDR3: TGCAGTGCTCCCGGTACGGTCAGCGTTAATGAAAAACTGTTTTTT. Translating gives CSAPGTVSVNEKLFF.

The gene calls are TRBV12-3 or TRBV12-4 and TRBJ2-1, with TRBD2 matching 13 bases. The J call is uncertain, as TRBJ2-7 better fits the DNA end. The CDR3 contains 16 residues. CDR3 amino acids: CASSASGLAGFYEQYF. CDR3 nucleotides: TGTGCCAGCAGTGCCTCGGGACTAGCGGGATTTTACGAGCAGTACTTC.

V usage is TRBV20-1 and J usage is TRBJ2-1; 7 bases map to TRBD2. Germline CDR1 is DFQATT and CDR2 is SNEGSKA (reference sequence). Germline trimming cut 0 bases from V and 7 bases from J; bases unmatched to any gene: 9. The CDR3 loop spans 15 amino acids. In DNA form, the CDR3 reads TGCAGTGCTAGAGACGGGGGGATTTTTCAGAATGAGCAGTTCTTC. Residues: CSARDGGIFQNEQFF.

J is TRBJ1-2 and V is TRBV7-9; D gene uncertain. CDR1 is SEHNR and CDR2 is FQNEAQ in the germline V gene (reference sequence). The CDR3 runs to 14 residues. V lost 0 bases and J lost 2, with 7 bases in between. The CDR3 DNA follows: TGTGCCAGCAGCTTAGCTGTACAGAACTATGGCTACACCTTC. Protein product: CASSLAVQNYGYTF.